This TCR beta chain was retrieved from a study of regulatory T cells in long-lasting Graves disease. Notes on the study in general: Under persistent disease, TRBV28, TRBJ1-2 and TRBJ2-5 were used preferentially.

The sample's time point: newly diagnosed GD, antithyroid drugs for less than 3 months. After RNA was extracted from PBMCs, the TCR library was made from it. Per germline, CDR1 MNHEY and CDR2 SMNVEV (reference sequence). The CDR3 totals 12 residues. In regard to this clonotype: What it binds is unknown. One base away lies a much larger clone, so this may be a sequencing read error.

For TCR beta, libraries came from iRepertoire HTBI primers and Arm-PCR of CDR3 regions. TCRdb passed the multiplex PCR reads through MiXCR, listing each CDR3 protein once. Here the sample spans about 620,000 distinct CDR3 sequences, approximately 15% being singletons. This same sample was also part of a study on T cells in Graves' hyperthyroidism and ophthalmopathy. That source notes: Most clonotypes expanded in the thyroid (above 0.001) were also present in blood.

The origin of this receptor is a woman in her thirties with Graves disease. The sequencing here drew on peripheral blood mononuclear cells (PBMCs), taken at new diagnosis, from a patient treated with antithyroid drugs. V usage is TRBV27 and J usage is TRBJ2-1; TRBD1 is a possible D gene (5 bases). For the CDR3, the DNA is TGTGCCGGCAGTTTTACCAGGGCTGAGCAGTTCTTC. Protein: CAGSFTRAEQFF.